These T cell receptor beta chains were read from a single sample in a study of cytomegalovirus exposure and HLA in healthy donors. The protocol was immunoSEQ multiplex PCR, while the TCRdb copy is restricted to in-frame clones and leaves out a portion. The profile shows about 260,000 clones, less than 95% of them singletons. Sequencing was done on a sample of PBMCs. The receptor source for this set is a young woman in good health and CMV-seronegative. The CDR3 runs from the conserved cysteine through the conserved F or W. The D gene is left open where the match is weak. Clone size is shown for a subset of rows, as once, few, many or a class of expanded clone.

few	NA	TRBV19	TRBJ1-4	CASCLRGEKLFF	TGTGCCAGTTGTTTACGGGGAGAAAAACTGTTTTTT
NA	NA	TRBV14	TRBJ2-7	CASSQGHTYEQYF	TGTGCCAGCAGCCAAGGACACACTTACGAGCAGTACTTC
NA	TRBD2	TRBV5-8	TRBJ2-1	CASSLMGETEKLAAPNGQFF	TGTGCCAGCAGCTTGATGGGGGAGACGGAAAAACTAGCGGCCCCAAACGGGCAGTTCTTC
few	TRBD1	TRBV2	TRBJ2-6	CASEPGQSSGANVLTF	TGTGCCAGCGAACCGGGACAGAGCTCTGGGGCCAACGTCCTGACTTTC
NA	TRBD2	TRBV6-5	TRBJ2-7	CASSGTSLYEQYF	TGTGCCAGCAGCGGGACTAGTCTATACGAGCAGTACTTC
NA	NA	TRBV15	TRBJ1-3	CATSRGGSSGNTIYF	TGTGCCACCAGCAGAGGGGGGTCCTCTGGAAACACCATATATTTT
NA	TRBD1	TRBV4-1	TRBJ1-1	CASSQYWQGAMNTEAFF	TGCGCCAGCAGCCAATATTGGCAGGGGGCGATGAACACTGAAGCTTTCTTT
NA	TRBD1	TRBV19	TRBJ2-7	CASSQGTGFYEQYF	TGTGCCAGTAGTCAAGGGACAGGCTTCTACGAGCAGTACTTC
NA	TRBD2	TRBV9	TRBJ2-2	CASSAYLAGGNTGELFF	TGTGCCAGCAGCGCATATCTAGCGGGAGGGAACACCGGGGAGCTGTTTTTT
NA	NA	TRBV7-2	TRBJ2-3	CASSLGSRTTDTQYF	TGTGCCAGCAGCTTAGGCTCTAGGACCACAGATACGCAGTATTTT
NA	NA	TRBV4-2	TRBJ2-7	CASSQDRGSLYEQYF	TGTGCCAGCAGCCAAGACAGGGGTTCCCTTTACGAGCAGTACTTC
once	NA	TRBV7-9	TRBJ2-5	CASRNADGAETQYF	TGTGCCAGCAGAAACGCGGACGGGGCAGAGACCCAGTACTTC
NA	NA	TRBV18	TRBJ1-5	CASSPGGGSNQPQHF	TGTGCCAGCTCACCAGGGGGTGGAAGCAATCAGCCCCAGCATTTT
NA	NA	TRBV5-8	TRBJ2-5	CASSLLGSETQYF	TGTGCCAGCAGCTTGTTGGGCTCAGAGACCCAGTACTTC
NA	NA	TRBV28	TRBJ1-5	CASSSFPDTYNQPQHF	TGTGCCAGCAGTTCTTTCCCCGACACCTACAATCAGCCCCAGCATTTT
NA	TRBD2	TRBV9	TRBJ2-1	CASSVEGRENSEQFF	TGTGCCAGCAGCGTAGAGGGGCGGGAGAACTCTGAGCAGTTCTTC
once	TRBD1	TRBV6-5	TRBJ2-3	CASSRQGMIADTQYF	TGTGCCAGCAGCAGACAGGGTATGATCGCAGATACGCAGTATTTT
NA	NA	TRBV6-5	TRBJ1-1	CASAVGKNTEAFF	TGTGCCAGCGCAGTGGGGAAGAACACTGAAGCTTTCTTT
NA	NA	TRBV6-6	TRBJ1-4	CASREDSTNEKLFF	TGTGCCAGCAGGGAGGACAGTACTAATGAAAAACTGTTTTTT
NA	NA	TRBV28	TRBJ1-1	CASSLGQMNTEAFF	TGTGCCAGCAGTCTTGGACAGATGAACACTGAAGCTTTCTTT
NA	NA	TRBV4-1	TRBJ1-3	CASSSVETTALSGNTIYF	TGCGCCAGCAGCAGCGTAGAAACGACAGCCCTCTCTGGAAACACCATATATTTT
NA	NA	TRBV13	TRBJ1-2	CASSLVGPMFGYTF	TGTGCCAGCAGCTTAGTCGGCCCGATGTTTGGCTACACCTTC
NA	TRBD2	TRBV2	TRBJ2-3	CAGYFSGNPPSTDTQYF	TGTGCCGGATACTTTAGCGGGAATCCCCCTAGCACAGATACGCAGTATTTT